This T cell receptor beta chain was documented in a study of cytomegalovirus exposure and HLA in healthy donors. CDR1 is MDHEN, CDR2 SYDVKM, per germline. V was cut by 6 bases and J by 0 bases, with 6 bases left in between. CDR3 length: 12 amino acids. General study points: Later on, an analysis found that several of the most significant clusters appeared to be linked to common viral pathogens, which included parvovirus B19. Some V segments, including TRBV6-2 and TRBV6-3, were excluded as indistinguishable.

With regard to this clone: Its antigen remains unidentified.

PCR used 60 Vbeta primers and 13 Jbeta primers. Sequenced by immunoSEQ multiplex PCR; TCRdb stores in-frame clones only, minus some. This sample has over 150,000 clones, with approximately 76% found just once. The chain combines TRBV28 with TRBJ2-7; D is unclear. Sequenced material: PBMCs. This TCR derives from a man between 60 and 70 years old in good health and CMV-seronegative. CDR3 sequence: CASRVSSYEQYF. CDR3 in DNA: TGTGCCAGCAGAGTGAGCTCCTACGAGCAGTACTTC.